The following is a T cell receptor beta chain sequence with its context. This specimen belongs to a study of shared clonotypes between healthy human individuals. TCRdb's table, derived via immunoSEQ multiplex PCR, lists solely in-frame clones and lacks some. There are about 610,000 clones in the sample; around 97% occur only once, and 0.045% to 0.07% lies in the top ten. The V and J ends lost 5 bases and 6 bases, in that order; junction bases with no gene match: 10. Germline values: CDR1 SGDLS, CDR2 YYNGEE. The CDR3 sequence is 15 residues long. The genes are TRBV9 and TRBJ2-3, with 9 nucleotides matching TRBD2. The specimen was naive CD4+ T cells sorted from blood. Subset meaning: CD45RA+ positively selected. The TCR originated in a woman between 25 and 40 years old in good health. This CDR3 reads CASRASGTSFDTQYF. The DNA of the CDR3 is TGTGCCAGCAGAGCCTCCGGGACTAGCTTCGATACGCAGTATTTT.